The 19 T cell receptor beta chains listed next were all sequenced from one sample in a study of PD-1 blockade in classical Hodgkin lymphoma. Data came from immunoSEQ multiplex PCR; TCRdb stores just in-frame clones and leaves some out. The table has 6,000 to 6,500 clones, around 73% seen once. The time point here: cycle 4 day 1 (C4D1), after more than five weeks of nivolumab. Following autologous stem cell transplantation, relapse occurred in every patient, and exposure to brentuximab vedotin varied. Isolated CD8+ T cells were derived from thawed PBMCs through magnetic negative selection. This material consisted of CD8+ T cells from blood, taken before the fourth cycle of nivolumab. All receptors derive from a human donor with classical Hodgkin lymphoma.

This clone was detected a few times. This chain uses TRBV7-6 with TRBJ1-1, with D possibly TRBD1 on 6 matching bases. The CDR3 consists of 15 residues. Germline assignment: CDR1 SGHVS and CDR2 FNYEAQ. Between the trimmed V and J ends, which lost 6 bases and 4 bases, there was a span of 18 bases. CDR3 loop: CASSTTQGGGTEAFF. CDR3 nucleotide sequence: TGTGCCAGCAGTACCACGCAGGGAGGGGGCACTGAAGCTTTCTTT.

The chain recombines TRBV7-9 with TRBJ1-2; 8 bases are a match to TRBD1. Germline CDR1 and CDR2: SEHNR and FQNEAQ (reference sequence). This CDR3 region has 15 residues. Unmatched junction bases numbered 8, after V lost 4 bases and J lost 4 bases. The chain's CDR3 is CASSSRNGTGYGYTF. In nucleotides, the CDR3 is TGTGCCAGCAGCTCGAGGAACGGGACAGGCTATGGCTACACCTTC.

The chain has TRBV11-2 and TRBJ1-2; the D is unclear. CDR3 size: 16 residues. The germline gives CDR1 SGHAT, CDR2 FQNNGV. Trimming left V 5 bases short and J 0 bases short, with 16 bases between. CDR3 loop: CASSPKNAKANYGYTF. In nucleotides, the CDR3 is TGTGCCAGCAGCCCCAAGAATGCCAAAGCTAACTATGGCTACACCTTC.

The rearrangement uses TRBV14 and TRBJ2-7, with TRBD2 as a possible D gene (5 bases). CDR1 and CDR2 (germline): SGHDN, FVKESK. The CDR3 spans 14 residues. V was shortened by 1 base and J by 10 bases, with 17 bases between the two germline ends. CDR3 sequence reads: CASSQANSGGGQYF. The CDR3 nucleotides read TGTGCCAGCAGCCAAGCTAACTCAGGCGGAGGTCAGTACTTC. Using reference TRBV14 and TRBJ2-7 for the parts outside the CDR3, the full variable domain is EAGVTQFPSHSVIEKGQTVTLRCDPISGHDNLYWYRRVMGKEIKFLLHFVKESKQDESGMPNNRFLAERTGGTYSTLKVQPAELEDSGVYFCASSQANSGGGQYFGPGTRLTVT.

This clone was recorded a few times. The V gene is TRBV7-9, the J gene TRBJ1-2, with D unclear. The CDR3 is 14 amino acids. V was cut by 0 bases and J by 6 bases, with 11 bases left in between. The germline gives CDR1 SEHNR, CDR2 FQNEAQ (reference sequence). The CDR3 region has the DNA TGTGCCAGCAGCTTAGCCCGAGGACCGGATGGCTACACCTTC. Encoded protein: CASSLARGPDGYTF. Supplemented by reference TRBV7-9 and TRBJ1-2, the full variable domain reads DTGVSQNPRHKITKRGQNVTFRCDPISEHNRLYWYRQTLGQGPEFLTYFQNEAQLEKSRLLSDRFSAERPKGSFSTLEIQRTEQGDSAMYLCASSLARGPDGYTFGSGTRLTVV.

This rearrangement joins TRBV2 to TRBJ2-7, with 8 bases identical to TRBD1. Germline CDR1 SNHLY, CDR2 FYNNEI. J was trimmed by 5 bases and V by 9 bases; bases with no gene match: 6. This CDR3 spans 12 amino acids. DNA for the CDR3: TGTGCCAGTCGACAGGGGAGACACGAGCAGTACTTC. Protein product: CASRQGRHEQYF.

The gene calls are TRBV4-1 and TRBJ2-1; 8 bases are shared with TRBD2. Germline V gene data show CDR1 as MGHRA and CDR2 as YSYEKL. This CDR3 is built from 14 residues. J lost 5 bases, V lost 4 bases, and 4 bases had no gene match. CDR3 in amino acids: CASSRGGPHNEQFF. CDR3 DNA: TGCGCCAGCAGCCGCGGGGGGCCTCACAATGAGCAGTTCTTC.

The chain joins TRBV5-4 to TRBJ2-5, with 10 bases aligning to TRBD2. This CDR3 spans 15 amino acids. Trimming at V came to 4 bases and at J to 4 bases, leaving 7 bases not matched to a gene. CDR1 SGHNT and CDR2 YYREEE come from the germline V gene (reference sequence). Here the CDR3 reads CASSQEAGGPETQYF. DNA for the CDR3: TGTGCCAGCAGCCAAGAAGCGGGGGGGCCAGAGACCCAGTACTTC.

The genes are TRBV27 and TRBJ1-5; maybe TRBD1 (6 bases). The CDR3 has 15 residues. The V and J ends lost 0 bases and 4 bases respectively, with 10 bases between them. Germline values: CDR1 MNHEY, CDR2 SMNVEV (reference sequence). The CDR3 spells CASSLSGGANQPQHF. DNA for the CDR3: TGTGCCAGCAGTTTATCTGGGGGCGCGAATCAGCCCCAGCATTTT.

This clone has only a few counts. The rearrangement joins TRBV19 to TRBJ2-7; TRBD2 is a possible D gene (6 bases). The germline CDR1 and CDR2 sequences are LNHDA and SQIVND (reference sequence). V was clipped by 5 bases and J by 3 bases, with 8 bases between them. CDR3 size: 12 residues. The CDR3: CASSPGGYEQYF. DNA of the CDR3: TGTGCCAGTAGTCCCGGGGGCTACGAGCAGTACTTC. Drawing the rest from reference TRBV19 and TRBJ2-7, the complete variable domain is DGGITQSPKYLFRKEGQNVTLSCEQNLNHDAMYWYRQDPGQGLRLIYYSQIVNDFQKGDIAEGYSVSREKKESFPLTVTSAQKNPTAFYLCASSPGGYEQYFGPGTRLTVT.

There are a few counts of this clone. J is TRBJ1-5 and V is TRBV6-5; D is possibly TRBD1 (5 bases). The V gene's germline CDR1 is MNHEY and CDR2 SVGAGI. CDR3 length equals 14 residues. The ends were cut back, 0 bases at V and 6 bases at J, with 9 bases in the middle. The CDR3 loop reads CASSYSEGTQPQHF. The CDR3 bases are TGTGCCAGCAGTTACTCCGAGGGGACTCAGCCCCAGCATTTT.

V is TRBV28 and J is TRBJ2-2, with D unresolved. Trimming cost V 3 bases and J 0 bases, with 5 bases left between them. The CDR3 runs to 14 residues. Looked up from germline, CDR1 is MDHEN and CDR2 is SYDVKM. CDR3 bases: TGTGCCAGCAGTTTTGGGACGAACACCGGGGAGCTGTTTTTT. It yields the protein CASSFGTNTGELFF.

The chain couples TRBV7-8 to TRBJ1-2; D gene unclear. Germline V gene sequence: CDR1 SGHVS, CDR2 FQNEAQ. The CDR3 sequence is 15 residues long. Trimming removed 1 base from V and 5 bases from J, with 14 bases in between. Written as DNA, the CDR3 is TGTGCCAGCAGCTTAGGGGGAGGCCGGAGGTATGGCTACACCTTC. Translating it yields CASSLGGGRRYGYTF.

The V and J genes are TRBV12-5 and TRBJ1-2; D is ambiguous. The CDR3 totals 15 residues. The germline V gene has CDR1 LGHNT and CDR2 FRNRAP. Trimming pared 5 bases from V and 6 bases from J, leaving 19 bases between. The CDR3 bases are TGTGCTAGTGGTCCTGAAGCTCGGGAGGATAATGGCTACACCTTC. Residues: CASGPEAREDNGYTF.

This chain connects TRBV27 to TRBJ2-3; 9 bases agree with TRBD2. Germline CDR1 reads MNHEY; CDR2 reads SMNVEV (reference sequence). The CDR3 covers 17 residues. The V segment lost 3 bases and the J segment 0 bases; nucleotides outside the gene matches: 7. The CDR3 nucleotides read TGTGCCAGCAGTTTTAGCGGGGGTTCCCCTAGCACAGATACGCAGTATTTT. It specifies CASSFSGGSPSTDTQYF.

The CDR3 DNA is TGTGCCAGCAGCCCCCGTACAGGGACGGCTTTCTTT. The encoded protein is CASSPRTGTAFF. The gene calls are TRBV7-8 and TRBJ1-1; D possibly corresponds to TRBD1 (6 bases). Germline CDR1 SGHVS, CDR2 FQNEAQ. CDR3 length: 12 amino acids. The V gene lost 5 bases and the J gene lost 11 bases, with 15 bases spanning the gap.

This CDR3 is CSVEEGTQAGGPYEQYF. CDR3 in DNA: TGCAGCGTTGAGGAGGGTACACAAGCCGGGGGGCCCTACGAGCAGTACTTC. J is TRBJ2-7 and V is TRBV29-1; D is possibly TRBD2 (7 bases). CDR3 length: 17 amino acids. V dropped 3 bases and J dropped 2 bases, with 23 bases sitting between them. Germline lookup yields CDR1 SQVTM and CDR2 ANQGSEA.

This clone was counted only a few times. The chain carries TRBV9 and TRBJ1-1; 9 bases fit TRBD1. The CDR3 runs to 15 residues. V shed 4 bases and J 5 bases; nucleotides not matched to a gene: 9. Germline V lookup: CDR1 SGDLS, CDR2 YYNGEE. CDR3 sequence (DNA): TGTGCCAGCAGCTCCAACAGGGGGCTGATTACTGAAGCTTTCTTT. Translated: CASSSNRGLITEAFF.

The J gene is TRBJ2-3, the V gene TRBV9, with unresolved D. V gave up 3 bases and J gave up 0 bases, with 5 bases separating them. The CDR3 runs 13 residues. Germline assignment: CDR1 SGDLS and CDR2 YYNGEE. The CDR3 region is CASSETSTDTQYF. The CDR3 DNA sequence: TGTGCCAGCAGCGAGACTAGCACAGATACGCAGTATTTT.